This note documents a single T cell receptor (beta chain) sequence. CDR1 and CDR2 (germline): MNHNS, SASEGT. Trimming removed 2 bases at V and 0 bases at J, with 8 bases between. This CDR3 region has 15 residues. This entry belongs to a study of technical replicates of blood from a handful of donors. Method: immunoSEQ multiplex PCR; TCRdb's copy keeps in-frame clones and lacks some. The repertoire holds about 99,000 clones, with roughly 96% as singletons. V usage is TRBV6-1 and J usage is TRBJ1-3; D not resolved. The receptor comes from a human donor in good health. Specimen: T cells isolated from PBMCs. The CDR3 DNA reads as TGTGCCAGCAGTGAAATTGTAGACTCTGGAAACACCATATATTTT. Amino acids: CASSEIVDSGNTIYF.